Listed below are T cell receptor beta chains from one sample, sequenced in a study of regulatory T cells in long-lasting Graves disease. From the multiplex PCR reads, TCRdb called clonotypes with MiXCR, one entry per CDR3 protein. Among 400,000 to 600,000 distinct CDR3 sequences listed, roughly a fifth were seen once. This material consisted of peripheral blood mononuclear cells (PBMCs), taken when the disease was refractory, from a patient treated with antithyroid drugs. These receptors all stem from a female donor with Graves disease. CDR3s include the opening cysteine and the closing phenylalanine or tryptophan. D genes are given only for firm matches. Size is omitted from some rows. Given values are once, few, many or a class for expanded clones.

abundance: -
d_gene: -
v_gene: TRBV9
j_gene: TRBJ1-1
CDR3aa: CASSARLSPDTEAFF
CDR3nt: TGTGCCAGCAGCGCGAGACTGTCCCCGGACACTGAAGCTTTCTTT

abundance: -
d_gene: -
v_gene: TRBV28
j_gene: TRBJ2-7
CDR3aa: CASNLQGYEQYF
CDR3nt: TGTGCCAGCAATCTCCAGGGCTACGAGCAGTACTTC

abundance: few
d_gene: -
v_gene: TRBV6-1
j_gene: TRBJ1-1
CDR3aa: CASSEAGQLNTEAFF
CDR3nt: TGTGCCAGCAGTGAAGCCGGACAGTTAAACACTGAAGCTTTCTTT

abundance: few
d_gene: -
v_gene: TRBV6-1
j_gene: TRBJ2-3
CDR3aa: CASKASAYTDTQYF
CDR3nt: TGTGCCAGCAAAGCTAGCGCGTACACAGATACGCAGTATTTT

abundance: few
d_gene: -
v_gene: TRBV18
j_gene: TRBJ2-7
CDR3aa: CASSPWGVYEQYF
CDR3nt: TGTGCCAGCTCACCGTGGGGTGTGTACGAGCAGTACTTC

abundance: -
d_gene: -
v_gene: TRBV5-1
j_gene: TRBJ2-5
CDR3aa: CASSLEWLTETQYF
CDR3nt: TGCGCCAGCAGCTTGGAATGGCTAACGGAGACCCAGTACTTC

abundance: -
d_gene: TRBD1
v_gene: TRBV19
j_gene: TRBJ2-7
CDR3aa: CASGDRGDEQYF
CDR3nt: TGTGCCAGTGGGGACAGGGGGGACGAGCAGTACTTC

abundance: -
d_gene: -
v_gene: TRBV7-8
j_gene: TRBJ1-3
CDR3aa: CASSLDGPQSSGNTIYF
CDR3nt: TGTGCCAGCAGCTTAGATGGGCCCCAGAGCTCTGGAAACACCATATATTTT

abundance: many
d_gene: TRBD1
v_gene: TRBV12-3/TRBV12-4
j_gene: TRBJ2-2
CDR3aa: CASRTGGANTGELFF
CDR3nt: TGTGCCAGCAGGACAGGGGGCGCGAACACCGGGGAGCTGTTTTTT

abundance: few
d_gene: -
v_gene: TRBV6-1
j_gene: TRBJ1-5
CDR3aa: CASSGTANNQPQHF
CDR3nt: TGTGCCAGCAGTGGAACAGCAAACAATCAGCCCCAGCATTTT

abundance: -
d_gene: -
v_gene: TRBV28
j_gene: TRBJ1-1
CDR3aa: CASRSSGGYTEAFF
CDR3nt: TGTGCCAGCAGATCCTCCGGGGGGTACACTGAAGCTTTCTTT

abundance: many
d_gene: -
v_gene: TRBV12-3/TRBV12-4
j_gene: TRBJ1-4
CDR3aa: CASSPAPLGGTNEKLFF
CDR3nt: TGTGCCAGCAGTCCCGCCCCCCTCGGGGGAACTAATGAAAAACTGTTTTTT

abundance: few
d_gene: TRBD1
v_gene: TRBV6-1
j_gene: TRBJ1-2
CDR3aa: CASRIKGANNYGYTF
CDR3nt: TGTGCCAGCAGAATCAAGGGGGCAAATAACTATGGCTACACCTTC

abundance: many
d_gene: -
v_gene: TRBV28
j_gene: TRBJ2-5
CDR3aa: CASSYPGPATETQYF
CDR3nt: TGTGCCAGCAGTTATCCGGGTCCAGCGACAGAGACCCAGTACTTC

abundance: few
d_gene: TRBD2
v_gene: TRBV15
j_gene: TRBJ2-7
CDR3aa: CATSRETSGRDYEQYF
CDR3nt: TGTGCCACCAGCAGAGAGACTAGCGGGAGGGATTACGAGCAGTACTTC

abundance: -
d_gene: -
v_gene: TRBV20-1
j_gene: TRBJ1-2
CDR3aa: CSAPGGGAQYGYTF
CDR3nt: TGCAGTGCCCCTGGGGGGGGGGCGCAATATGGCTACACCTTC

abundance: -
d_gene: -
v_gene: TRBV7-9
j_gene: TRBJ1-6
CDR3aa: CASSLARRDSRSSYNSPLHF
CDR3nt: TGTGCCAGCAGCTTAGCGCGCAGGGACTCCCGGAGCTCCTATAATTCACCCCTCCACTTT

abundance: -
d_gene: -
v_gene: TRBV19
j_gene: TRBJ2-5
CDR3aa: CASSMEAETQYF
CDR3nt: TGTGCCAGTAGTATGGAGGCGGAGACCCAGTACTTC

abundance: many
d_gene: -
v_gene: TRBV14
j_gene: TRBJ1-6
CDR3aa: CASSPRTNSPLHF
CDR3nt: TGTGCCAGCAGCCCTCGGACAAATTCACCCCTCCACTTT

abundance: few
d_gene: TRBD1
v_gene: TRBV28
j_gene: TRBJ2-1
CDR3aa: CASTPTGGGFSEQFF
CDR3nt: TGTGCCAGCACCCCCACAGGGGGCGGATTCAGTGAGCAGTTCTTC

abundance: -
d_gene: -
v_gene: TRBV20-1
j_gene: TRBJ2-5
CDR3aa: CSAAEGFRVVETQYF
CDR3nt: TGCAGTGCAGCAGAGGGGTTCCGGGTCGTAGAGACCCAGTACTTC

abundance: -
d_gene: -
v_gene: TRBV27
j_gene: TRBJ1-4
CDR3aa: CASSLSFSSTNEKLFF
CDR3nt: TGTGCCAGCAGTTTATCCTTCAGTAGTACTAATGAAAAACTGTTTTTT

abundance: many
d_gene: -
v_gene: TRBV12-3/TRBV12-4
j_gene: TRBJ1-5
CDR3aa: CASSLNGYSNQPQHF
CDR3nt: TGTGCCAGCAGTTTGAACGGATATAGCAATCAGCCCCAGCATTTT

abundance: -
d_gene: -
v_gene: TRBV5-6
j_gene: TRBJ2-1
CDR3aa: CASSPAGAINEQFF
CDR3nt: TGTGCCAGCAGCCCAGCCGGGGCCATCAATGAGCAGTTCTTC

abundance: -
d_gene: -
v_gene: TRBV20-1
j_gene: TRBJ1-6
CDR3aa: CSARFGAYNSPLHF
CDR3nt: TGCAGTGCTAGATTTGGGGCCTATAATTCACCCCTCCACTTT

abundance: few
d_gene: TRBD1
v_gene: TRBV20-1
j_gene: TRBJ1-1
CDR3aa: CSAATGGGRTEAFF
CDR3nt: TGCAGTGCTGCTACAGGGGGCGGGAGGACTGAAGCTTTCTTT

abundance: -
d_gene: -
v_gene: TRBV5-5
j_gene: TRBJ2-7
CDR3aa: CASSLVLGNEQYF
CDR3nt: TGTGCCAGCAGCTTAGTTCTGGGGAACGAGCAGTACTTC

abundance: -
d_gene: -
v_gene: TRBV7-6
j_gene: TRBJ2-6
CDR3aa: CASSLAIGAGANVLTF
CDR3nt: TGTGCCAGCAGCTTAGCGATCGGGGCTGGGGCCAACGTCCTGACTTTC

abundance: -
d_gene: -
v_gene: TRBV6-2/TRBV6-3
j_gene: TRBJ2-3
CDR3aa: CASSGAELTDTQYF
CDR3nt: TGTGCCAGCAGTGGGGCGGAACTCACAGATACGCAGTATTTT

abundance: many
d_gene: TRBD2
v_gene: TRBV20-1
j_gene: TRBJ2-5
CDR3aa: CSAPDRLAEETQYF
CDR3nt: TGCAGTGCTCCAGACAGACTAGCGGAAGAGACCCAGTACTTC

abundance: -
d_gene: TRBD2
v_gene: TRBV30
j_gene: TRBJ2-5
CDR3aa: CAWGGLAQETQYF
CDR3nt: TGTGCCTGGGGGGGACTAGCCCAAGAGACCCAGTACTTC

abundance: few
d_gene: -
v_gene: TRBV28
j_gene: TRBJ1-3
CDR3aa: CASSLGQAHSGNTIYF
CDR3nt: TGTGCCAGCAGTTTAGGACAAGCCCACTCTGGAAACACCATATATTTT

abundance: few
d_gene: -
v_gene: TRBV20-1
j_gene: TRBJ1-5
CDR3aa: CSARDQGDVGVGQPQHF
CDR3nt: TGCAGTGCTAGAGATCAGGGAGATGTAGGGGTTGGACAGCCCCAGCATTTT

abundance: -
d_gene: -
v_gene: TRBV28
j_gene: TRBJ2-1
CDR3aa: CASSLQGGGYNEQFF
CDR3nt: TGTGCCAGCAGCTTACAGGGCGGAGGGTACAATGAGCAGTTCTTC

abundance: -
d_gene: -
v_gene: TRBV6-1
j_gene: TRBJ1-4
CDR3aa: CASRSAPGRYNEKLFF
CDR3nt: TGTGCCAGCAGGTCAGCTCCGGGACGGTATAATGAAAAACTGTTTTTT

abundance: -
d_gene: -
v_gene: TRBV5-6
j_gene: TRBJ2-6
CDR3aa: CASSQYSGANVLTF
CDR3nt: TGTGCCAGCAGCCAGTACTCTGGGGCCAACGTCCTGACTTTC

abundance: -
d_gene: -
v_gene: TRBV7-3
j_gene: TRBJ2-5
CDR3aa: CASSLTGDLGETLYF
CDR3nt: TGTGCCAGCAGCTTAACGGGGGACCTGGGGGAGACCCTGTACTTC

abundance: -
d_gene: -
v_gene: TRBV15
j_gene: TRBJ2-1
CDR3aa: CATSSPLGPNEQFF
CDR3nt: TGTGCCACCAGCAGCCCCTTGGGGCCCAATGAGCAGTTCTTC

abundance: many
d_gene: -
v_gene: TRBV14
j_gene: TRBJ2-4
CDR3aa: CASSQQGNIQYF
CDR3nt: TGTGCCAGCAGCCAACAGGGAAACATTCAGTACTTC

abundance: -
d_gene: -
v_gene: TRBV5-4
j_gene: TRBJ1-1
CDR3aa: CASSPDFREMSTEAFF
CDR3nt: TGTGCCAGCAGCCCGGACTTTCGTGAAATGAGCACTGAAGCTTTCTTT

abundance: many
d_gene: TRBD1
v_gene: TRBV7-8
j_gene: TRBJ1-1
CDR3aa: CASSYSGQYPEAFF
CDR3nt: TGTGCCAGCAGTTATTCGGGACAGTACCCTGAAGCTTTCTTT

abundance: few
d_gene: -
v_gene: TRBV6-5
j_gene: TRBJ1-2
CDR3aa: CASSYSSGPLYGYTF
CDR3nt: TGTGCCAGCAGTTACTCGAGTGGACCCCTCTATGGCTACACCTTC

abundance: few
d_gene: -
v_gene: TRBV5-1
j_gene: TRBJ1-4
CDR3aa: CASSSGTIDEKLFF
CDR3nt: TGCGCCAGCAGCTCCGGGACTATCGACGAAAAACTGTTTTTT

abundance: many
d_gene: TRBD1
v_gene: TRBV6-1
j_gene: TRBJ1-5
CDR3aa: CASRMGQGVNQPQHF
CDR3nt: TGTGCCAGCAGAATGGGACAGGGGGTCAATCAGCCCCAGCATTTT

abundance: many
d_gene: -
v_gene: TRBV28
j_gene: TRBJ2-7
CDR3aa: CASSLVTMSAYEQYF
CDR3nt: TGTGCCAGCAGTTTAGTTACTATGTCGGCCTACGAGCAGTACTTC

abundance: -
d_gene: -
v_gene: TRBV20-1
j_gene: TRBJ1-1
CDR3aa: CSARMRRAEAFF
CDR3nt: TGCAGTGCTAGGATGCGCAGAGCTGAAGCTTTCTTT

abundance: many
d_gene: TRBD1
v_gene: TRBV20-1
j_gene: TRBJ2-7
CDR3aa: CSARDRQGAPDEQYF
CDR3nt: TGCAGTGCTAGAGATAGACAGGGGGCGCCCGACGAGCAGTACTTC

abundance: -
d_gene: -
v_gene: TRBV6-1
j_gene: TRBJ1-4
CDR3aa: CASGPRSTHEKLFF
CDR3nt: TGTGCCAGCGGTCCCCGGTCCACCCATGAAAAACTGTTTTTT